The clone carrying this TCR beta chain showed up just a few times. This entry is derived from a study of T-cell memory formation after mild COVID-19. TCRdb recomputed calls from the 5' RACE reads with MiXCR, one row per CDR3 protein. Altogether roughly 410,000 distinct CDR3 sequences are present, approximately 24% being singletons, with the ten largest covering around 8.1%. Material: PBMCs or a T cell subset sorted from them (not recorded which). The sequence was collected from an adult woman who had mild COVID-19 (a few samples of this study predate the infection). Cell type and time point are not known.

The CDR3 sequence: CASSGDRDNSPLHF. CDR3 bases: TGTGCCAGCAGCGGGGACAGGGATAATTCACCCCTCCACTTT. V usage is TRBV7-9 and J usage is TRBJ1-6; 9 positions agree with TRBD1. With 5 bases clipped from V and 5 bases from J, the junction kept 1 base outside the gene matches. There are 14 residues in the CDR3. The germline gives CDR1 SEHNR, CDR2 FQNEAQ (reference sequence).